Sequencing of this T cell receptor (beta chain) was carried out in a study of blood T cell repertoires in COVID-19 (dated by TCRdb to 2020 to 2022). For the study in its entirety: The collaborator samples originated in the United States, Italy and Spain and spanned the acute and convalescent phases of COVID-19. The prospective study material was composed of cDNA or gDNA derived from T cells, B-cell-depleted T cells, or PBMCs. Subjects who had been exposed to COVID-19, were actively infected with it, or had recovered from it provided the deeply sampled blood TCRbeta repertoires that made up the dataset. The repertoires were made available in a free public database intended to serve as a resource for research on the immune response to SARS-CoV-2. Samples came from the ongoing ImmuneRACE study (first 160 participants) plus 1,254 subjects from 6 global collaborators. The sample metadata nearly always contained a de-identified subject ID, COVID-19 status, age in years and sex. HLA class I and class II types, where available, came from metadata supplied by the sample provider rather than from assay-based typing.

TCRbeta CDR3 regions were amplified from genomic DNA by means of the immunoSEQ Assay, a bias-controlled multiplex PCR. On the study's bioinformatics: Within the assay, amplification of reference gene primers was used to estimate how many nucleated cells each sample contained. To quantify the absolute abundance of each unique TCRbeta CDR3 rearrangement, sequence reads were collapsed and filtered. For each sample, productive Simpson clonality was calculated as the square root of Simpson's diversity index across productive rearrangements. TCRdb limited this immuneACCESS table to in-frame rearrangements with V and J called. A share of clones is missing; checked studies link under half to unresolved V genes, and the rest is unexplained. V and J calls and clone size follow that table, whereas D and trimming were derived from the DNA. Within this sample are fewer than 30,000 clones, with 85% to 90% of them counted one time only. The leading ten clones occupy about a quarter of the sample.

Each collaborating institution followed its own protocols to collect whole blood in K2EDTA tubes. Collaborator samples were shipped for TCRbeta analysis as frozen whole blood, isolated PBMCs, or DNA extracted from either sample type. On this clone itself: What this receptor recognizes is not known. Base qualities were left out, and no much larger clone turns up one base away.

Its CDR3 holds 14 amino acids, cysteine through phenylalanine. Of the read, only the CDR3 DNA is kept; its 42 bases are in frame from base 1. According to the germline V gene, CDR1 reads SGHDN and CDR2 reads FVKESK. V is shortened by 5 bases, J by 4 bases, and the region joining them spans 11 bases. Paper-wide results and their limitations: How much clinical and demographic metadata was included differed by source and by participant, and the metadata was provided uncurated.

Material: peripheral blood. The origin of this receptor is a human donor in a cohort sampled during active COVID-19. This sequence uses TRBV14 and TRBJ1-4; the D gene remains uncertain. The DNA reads TGTGCCAGCAGCTTCCGCCGAGGTAATGAAAAACTGTTTTTT. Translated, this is CASSFRRGNEKLFF.